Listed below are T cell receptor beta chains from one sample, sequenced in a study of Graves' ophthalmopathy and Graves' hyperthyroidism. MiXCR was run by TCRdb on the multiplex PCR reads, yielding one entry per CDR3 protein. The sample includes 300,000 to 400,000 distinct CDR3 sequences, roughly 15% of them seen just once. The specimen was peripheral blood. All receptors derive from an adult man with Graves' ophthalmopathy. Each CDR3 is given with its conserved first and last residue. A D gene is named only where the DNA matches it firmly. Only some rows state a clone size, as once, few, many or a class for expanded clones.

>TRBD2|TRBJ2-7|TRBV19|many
TGTGCCAGTAGGGGGACTAGCGGGGTCTCCTACGAGCAGTACTTC
CASRGTSGVSYEQYF
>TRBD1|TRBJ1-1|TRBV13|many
TGTGCCAGCAGCCCCAAGGGACAGGAGAACACTGAAGCTTTCTTT
CASSPKGQENTEAFF
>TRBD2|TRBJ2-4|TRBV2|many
TGTGCCAGCTCTGAGACTAGCCGAAACATTCAGTACTTC
CASSETSRNIQYF
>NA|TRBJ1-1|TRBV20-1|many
TGCAGTGCTCCCACGGGACACATGAACACTGAAGCTTTCTTT
CSAPTGHMNTEAFF
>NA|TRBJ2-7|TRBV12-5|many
TGTGCTAGTGGTCCGGACAGCTACGAGCAGTACTTC
CASGPDSYEQYF
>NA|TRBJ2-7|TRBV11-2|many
TGTGCCAGTTTTGTTGGGGGGCGTTACGAGCAGTACTTC
CASFVGGRYEQYF
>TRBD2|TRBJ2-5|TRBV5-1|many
TGCGCCAGCAGCCGGGGACTAGCGGGATACCAAGAGACCCAGTACTTC
CASSRGLAGYQETQYF
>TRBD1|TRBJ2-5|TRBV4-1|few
TGCGCCAGCAGCCAGGGACAGGGGAGGGTCCAAGAGACCCAGTACTTC
CASSQGQGRVQETQYF
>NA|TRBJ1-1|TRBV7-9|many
TGTGCCAGCAGCTCAAACTTGAACACTGAAGCTTTCTTT
CASSSNLNTEAFF
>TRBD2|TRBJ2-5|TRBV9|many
TGTGCCAGCAGCGTAGTAGCGGGGCCGGAAGAGACCCAGTACTTC
CASSVVAGPEETQYF
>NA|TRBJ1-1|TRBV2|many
TGTGCCAGCATTATTGGGATCATGAACACTGAAGCTTTCTTT
CASIIGIMNTEAFF
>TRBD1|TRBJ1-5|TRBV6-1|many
TGTGCCAGCAGTGACAGGGGGCGTTTGTATCAGCCCCAGCATTTT
CASSDRGRLYQPQHF
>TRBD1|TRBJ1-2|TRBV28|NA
TGTGCCAGCAGTTTCTTCAGTCCGGGACAGGGTCGTATAAAGGACGGCTACACCTTC
CASSFFSPGQGRIKDGYTF
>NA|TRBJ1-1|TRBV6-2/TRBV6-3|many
TGTGCCAGCATTCGGGGGAACACTGAAGCTTTCTTT
CASIRGNTEAFF
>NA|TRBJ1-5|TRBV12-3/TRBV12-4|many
TGTGCCAGCAGTTCCCTTGCACCTCAGCCCCAGCATTTT
CASSSLAPQPQHF
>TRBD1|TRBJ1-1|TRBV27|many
TGTGCCAGCAGTAGGCCGACAGGGGGCAACCTAAACACTGAAGCTTTCTTT
CASSRPTGGNLNTEAFF
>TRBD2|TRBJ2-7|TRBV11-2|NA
TGTGCCAGCAGCTTATTTGGGCTAGCGGGAGCCAACGAGCAGTACTTC
CASSLFGLAGANEQYF
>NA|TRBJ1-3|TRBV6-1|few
TGTGCCAGCATGGAGGGAAACACCATATATTTT
CASMEGNTIYF
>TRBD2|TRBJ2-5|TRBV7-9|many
TGTGCCAGCAGCTTACTAGCGGGACGGGAGACCCAGTACTTC
CASSLLAGRETQYF
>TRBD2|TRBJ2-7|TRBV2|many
TGTGCCAGCACCACTAGCGCGACCTACGAGCAGTACTTC
CASTTSATYEQYF
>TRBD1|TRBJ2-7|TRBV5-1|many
TGCGCCAGCAGCTTCCGGGACAGGGTATTTGACGAGCAGTACTTC
CASSFRDRVFDEQYF
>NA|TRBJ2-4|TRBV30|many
TGTGCCTGGAGTTTCGGTCTCCTCCTAGCCAAAAACATTCAGTACTTC
CAWSFGLLLAKNIQYF
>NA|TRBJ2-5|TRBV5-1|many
TGCGCCAGCAGCTTGGACGGGACACCCCAAGAGACCCAGTACTTC
CASSLDGTPQETQYF
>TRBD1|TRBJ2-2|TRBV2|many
TGTGCCAGCACCGAAAAGGGACAGAGCCCTACCGGGGAGCTGTTTTTT
CASTEKGQSPTGELFF
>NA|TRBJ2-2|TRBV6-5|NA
TGTGCCAGCAGTCCCCCGGGGGGCATTCAACAAAAAAAGAACACCGGGGAGCTGTTTTTT
CASSPPGGIQQKKNTGELFF
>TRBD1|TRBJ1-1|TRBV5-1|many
TGCGCCAGCAGGGAGGGACAGGGTACCACTGAAGCTTTCTTT
CASREGQGTTEAFF
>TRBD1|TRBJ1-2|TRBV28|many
TGTGCCAGCAGAGCCGGACAGGGGAGGCCTCCCTATGGCTACACCTTC
CASRAGQGRPPYGYTF
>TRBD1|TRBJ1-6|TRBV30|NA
TGTGCCTGGAGGGGCTGGGGGACAGCCAATTCACCCCTCCACTTT
CAWRGWGTANSPLHF
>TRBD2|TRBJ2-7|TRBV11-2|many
TGTGCCAGCAGCTTAGAGCGGGGGGCGAGCTACGAGCAGTACTTC
CASSLERGASYEQYF
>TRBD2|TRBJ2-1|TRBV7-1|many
TGTGCCAGCAGCCCGCCCCCTGGGAAGCGGGAGTTCTACAATGAGCAGTTCTTC
CASSPPPGKREFYNEQFF
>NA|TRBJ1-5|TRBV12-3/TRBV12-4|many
TGTGCCAGCAGTTTAATTGCGGATCAGCCCCAGCATTTT
CASSLIADQPQHF
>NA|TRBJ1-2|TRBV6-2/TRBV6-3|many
TGTGCCAGCAGTGAAAGAAGCGTGCGCTACACCTTC
CASSERSVRYTF
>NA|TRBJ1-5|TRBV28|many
TGTGCCAGCAGTTTACCGCCGGGGGGTAGCAATCAGCCCCAGCATTTT
CASSLPPGGSNQPQHF
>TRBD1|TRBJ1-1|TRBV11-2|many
TGTGCCAGCAGCTTTGACTGGACAGGGGGCACTGAAGCTTTCTTT
CASSFDWTGGTEAFF
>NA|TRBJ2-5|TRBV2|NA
TGTGCCAGCAGTGAACCCCTGCGGAAAGAGACCCAGTACTTC
CASSEPLRKETQYF
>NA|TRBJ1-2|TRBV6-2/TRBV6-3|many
TGTGCCAGCAGTTACGTCCAGAACTATGGCTACACCTTC
CASSYVQNYGYTF
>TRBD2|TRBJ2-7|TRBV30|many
TGTGCCTGGATGGTCGGGACTAGCACGGGTAACGAGCAGTACTTC
CAWMVGTSTGNEQYF
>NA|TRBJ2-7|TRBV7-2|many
TGTGCCAGCAGCTTAGGCGGACTCCTCTACGAGCAGTACTTC
CASSLGGLLYEQYF
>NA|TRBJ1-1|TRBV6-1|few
TGTGCCAGCAGGAACGTACGGACGAACACTGAAGCTTGCTTT
CASRNVRTNTEACF